The 10 T cell receptor beta chains below come from one sample, sequenced in a study of immune evolution from preneoplasia to lung adenocarcinoma. Measured with immunoSEQ multiplex PCR; TCRdb has only the in-frame clones, and not every one. Of tens of thousands of clones listed, roughly 68% were seen once; the top ten hold approximately 6.5%. Specimen: FFPE invasive lung adenocarcinoma tissue. These receptors were obtained from a person in their sixties or seventies with lung adenocarcinoma.

The chain employs TRBV6-6 and TRBJ1-1; D perhaps matches TRBD1 (5 bases). The germline V and J ends were trimmed by 1 base and 5 bases, with 8 bases remaining between them. The CDR3 length is 13 residues. Germline V gene sequence: CDR1 MNHNY, CDR2 SVGAGI (reference sequence). Written as DNA, the CDR3 is TGTGCCAGCAGTTACTTGGGGGGGACTGAAGCTTTCTTT. Amino acid sequence: CASSYLGGTEAFF.

This clone occurred a few times. The rearrangement links TRBV7-6 to TRBJ2-7; 7 bases fit TRBD2. V was pared by 5 bases and J by 5 bases, with 9 bases of the junction left unmatched. The length of the CDR3 is 14 residues. Germline V gene lookup returns CDR1 SGHVS and CDR2 FNYEAQ. CDR3 loop: CASSQTASGDEQYF. The CDR3 DNA sequence: TGTGCCAGCAGCCAGACGGCTAGCGGAGACGAGCAGTACTTC.

CDR3 bases: TGTGCCAGCAGCCAATTTACCCTAGGCGGAGCAATCAACTATGGCTACACCTTC. Encoded protein: CASSQFTLGGAINYGYTF. The V call is TRBV4-2, the J call TRBJ1-2; D is unclear. This CDR3 comprises 18 residues. Germline V CDR1 and CDR2: LGHNA, YNFKEQ. Trimming took off 2 bases at V and 2 bases at J, with 21 bases between the two ends.

This clone came up a few times. The chain couples TRBV30 to TRBJ2-1; a weak D match, TRBD2 (6 bases). Trimming pared 5 bases from V and 3 bases from J, leaving 8 bases between. The germline CDR1 and CDR2 sequences are GTSNPN and SVGIG (reference sequence). This CDR3 spans 12 amino acids. DNA for the CDR3: TGTGCCTGGCGACTAGACTACAATGAGCAGTTCTTC. As protein: CAWRLDYNEQFF.

The V call is TRBV30, the J call TRBJ1-1, with D possibly matching TRBD1 (5 bases). Germline CDR1 reads GTSNPN; CDR2 reads SVGIG (reference sequence). V was shortened by 2 bases and J by 6 bases, with 10 bases between the two germline ends. CDR3 length: 12 residues. In DNA, the CDR3 is TGTGCCTGGAGTCTCGGGACTCCTGAAGCTTTCTTT. Translation gives CAWSLGTPEAFF.

The DNA for the CDR3 is TGTGCCAGCAGCCGCGCCGGTTTAAGCTCCTACGAGCAGTACTTC. Translated, it gives CASSRAGLSSYEQYF. The chain employs TRBV6-5 and TRBJ2-7; no reliable D call. From germline, CDR1 is MNHEY and CDR2 SVGAGI. V was clipped by 6 bases and J by 0 bases, with 15 bases between them. The CDR3 covers 15 residues.

J is TRBJ2-5 and V is TRBV5-1, with D perhaps TRBD2 (7 bases). The CDR3 sequence is 15 residues long. Germline V CDR1 and CDR2: SGHRS, YFSETQ. V was cut by 5 bases and J by 5 bases, with 19 bases left in between. The CDR3 loop reads CASRRGGDSFETQYF. CDR3 in DNA: TGCGCCAGCAGGAGAGGGGGGGATTCGTTCGAGACCCAGTACTTC.

The J gene is TRBJ2-7, the V gene TRBV20-1; D ambiguous. Per the germline V gene, CDR1 is DFQATT and CDR2 is SNEGSKA (reference sequence). The CDR3 covers 11 residues. Trimming pared 1 base from V and 2 bases from J, leaving 3 bases between. CDR3 sequence (DNA): TGCAGTGCTAGAGGACCCTACGAGCAGTACTTC. Its translation: CSARGPYEQYF.

The chain carries TRBV7-2 and TRBJ2-7; 8 bases are a match to TRBD1. CDR1 and CDR2 (germline): SGHTA, FQGNSA. This CDR3 comprises 17 residues. V shed 8 bases, J shed 6 bases, and the junction held 21 bases outside the gene matches. CDR3 nucleotides: TGTGCCAGCCCCCCAAACGGGACAGGTTCTTATGTGGCCGAGCAGTACTTC. Encoded protein: CASPPNGTGSYVAEQYF.

The chain couples TRBV15 to TRBJ2-2, with TRBD1 matching 9 bases. Per germline, CDR1 LNHNV and CDR2 YYDKDF (reference sequence). There are 17 residues in the CDR3. After removal of 5 bases from V and 3 bases from J, the junction contained 10 bases not matched to a gene. CDR3 sequence reads: CATSSPGTGFDTGELFF. In DNA, the CDR3 is TGTGCCACCAGCTCCCCCGGGACAGGGTTTGACACCGGGGAGCTGTTTTTT.